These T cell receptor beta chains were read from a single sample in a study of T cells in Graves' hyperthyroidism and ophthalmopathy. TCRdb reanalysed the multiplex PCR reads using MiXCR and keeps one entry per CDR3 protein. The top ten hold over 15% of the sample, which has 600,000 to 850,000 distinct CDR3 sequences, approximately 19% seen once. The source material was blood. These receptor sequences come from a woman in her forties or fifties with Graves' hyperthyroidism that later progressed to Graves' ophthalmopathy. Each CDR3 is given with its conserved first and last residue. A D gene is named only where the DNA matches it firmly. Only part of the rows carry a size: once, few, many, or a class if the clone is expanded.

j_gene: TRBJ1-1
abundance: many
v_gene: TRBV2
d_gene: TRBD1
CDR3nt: TGTGCCAGCACGGCCGAGGGACAGGTGAACACTGAAGCTTTCTTT
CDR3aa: CASTAEGQVNTEAFF

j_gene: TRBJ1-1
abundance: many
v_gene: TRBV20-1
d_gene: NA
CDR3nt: TGCAGTGCCCAGAGGTGGGGCCTGAACACTGAAGCTTTCTTT
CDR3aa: CSAQRWGLNTEAFF

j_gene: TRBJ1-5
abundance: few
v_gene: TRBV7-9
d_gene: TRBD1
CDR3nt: TGTGCCAGCAGCTCGGAATCCCGGACAGGTAGCAATCAGCCCCAGCATTTT
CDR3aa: CASSSESRTGSNQPQHF

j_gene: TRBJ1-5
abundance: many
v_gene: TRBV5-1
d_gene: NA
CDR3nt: TGCGCCAGCAGCTTGCAGGCGGGGAGAGATCAGCCCCAGCATTTT
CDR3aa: CASSLQAGRDQPQHF

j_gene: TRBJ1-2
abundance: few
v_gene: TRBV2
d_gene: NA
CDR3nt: TGTGCCAGCAGTGAAGCGCTTCGTGGGGGGGACTACACCTTC
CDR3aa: CASSEALRGGDYTF

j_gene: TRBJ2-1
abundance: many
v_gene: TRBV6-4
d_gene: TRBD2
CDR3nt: TGTGCCAGCAGTGACTCGGGCGGGGGGGCACGAAATGAGCAGTTCTTC
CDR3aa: CASSDSGGGARNEQFF

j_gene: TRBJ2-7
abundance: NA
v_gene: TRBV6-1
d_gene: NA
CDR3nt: TGTGCCAGTTCATTCGGACAAAACTACGAGCAGTACTTC
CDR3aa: CASSFGQNYEQYF

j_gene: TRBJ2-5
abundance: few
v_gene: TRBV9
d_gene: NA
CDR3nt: TGTGCCAGCAGCTTAAGAGACGGGATGTTCCAAGAGACCCAGTACTTC
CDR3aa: CASSLRDGMFQETQYF

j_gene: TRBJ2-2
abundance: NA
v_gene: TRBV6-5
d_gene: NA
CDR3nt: TGTGCCAGCAGTTGGACAGTGAGGACCGGGGAGCTGTTTTTT
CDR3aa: CASSWTVRTGELFF

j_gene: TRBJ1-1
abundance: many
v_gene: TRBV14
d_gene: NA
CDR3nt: TGTGCCAGCAGCCAGTCCCTTTATGAAGCTTTCTTT
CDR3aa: CASSQSLYEAFF

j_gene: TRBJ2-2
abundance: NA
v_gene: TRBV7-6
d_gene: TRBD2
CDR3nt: TGTGCCAGCAAATTCCGCACCGGGACTAGGAACACCGGGGAGCTGTTTTTT
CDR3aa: CASKFRTGTRNTGELFF

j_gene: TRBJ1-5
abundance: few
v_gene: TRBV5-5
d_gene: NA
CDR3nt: TGTGCCAGCAGCTTGGGTCCAGGGTTGGGCAATCAGCCCCAGCATTTT
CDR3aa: CASSLGPGLGNQPQHF

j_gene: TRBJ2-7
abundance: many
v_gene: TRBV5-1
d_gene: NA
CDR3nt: TGCGCCAGCAGCCGATTCTGGGGGAGCTACTCCTACGAGCAGTACTTC
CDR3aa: CASSRFWGSYSYEQYF

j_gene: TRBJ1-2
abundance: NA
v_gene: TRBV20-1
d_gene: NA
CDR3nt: TGCAGTGCTGGAGACATTAACTATGGCTACACCTTC
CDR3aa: CSAGDINYGYTF

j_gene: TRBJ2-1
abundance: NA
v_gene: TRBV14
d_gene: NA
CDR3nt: TGTGCCACGAGTCCCCAACTAGCTAACAATGAGCAGTTCTTC
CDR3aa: CATSPQLANNEQFF

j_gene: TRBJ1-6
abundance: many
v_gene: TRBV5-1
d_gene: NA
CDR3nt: TGCGCCAGCAGCTTGGTGGGGAGCTGGGGGTCACCCCTCCACTTT
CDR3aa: CASSLVGSWGSPLHF

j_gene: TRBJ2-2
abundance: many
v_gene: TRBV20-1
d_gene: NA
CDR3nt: TGCAGTGCTAGCAGGGGAGGCGGGGAGCTGTTTTTT
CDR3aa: CSASRGGGELFF

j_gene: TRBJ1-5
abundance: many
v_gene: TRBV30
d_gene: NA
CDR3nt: TGTGCCTGGGGTAGAGATCAGCCCCAGCATTTT
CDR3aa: CAWGRDQPQHF

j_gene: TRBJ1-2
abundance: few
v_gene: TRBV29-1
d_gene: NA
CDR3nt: TGCAGCGTTGTTGCGGATTTCTATGGCTACACCTTC
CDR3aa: CSVVADFYGYTF

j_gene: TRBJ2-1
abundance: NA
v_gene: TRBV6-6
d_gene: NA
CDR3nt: TGTGCCAGCAGTTACCCAGGGACGGACTCCTACAATGAGCAGTTCTTC
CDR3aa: CASSYPGTDSYNEQFF

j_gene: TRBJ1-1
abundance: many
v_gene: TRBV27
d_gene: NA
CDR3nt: TGTGCCAGCAGTTTATCAGCAGGGATTAACACTGAAGCTTTCTTT
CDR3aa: CASSLSAGINTEAFF

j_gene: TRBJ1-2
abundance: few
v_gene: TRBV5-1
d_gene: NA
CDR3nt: TGCGCCAGCAGCCCCGGGGGGGTCCAGGGCCATGGCTACACCTTC
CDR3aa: CASSPGGVQGHGYTF

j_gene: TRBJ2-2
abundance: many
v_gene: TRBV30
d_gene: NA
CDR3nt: TGTGCCTGGAGTGAAGGGACCGGGGAGCTGTTTTTT
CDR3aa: CAWSEGTGELFF

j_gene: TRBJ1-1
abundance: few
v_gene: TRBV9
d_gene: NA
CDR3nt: TGTGCCAGCAGCGCGCCAAGGCGAGAAGCTTTCTTT
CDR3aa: CASSAPRREAFF

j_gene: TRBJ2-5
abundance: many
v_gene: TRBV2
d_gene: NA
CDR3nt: TGTGCCAGCAGCCATAAGACAGTAAGAGAGACCCAGTACTTC
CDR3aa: CASSHKTVRETQYF

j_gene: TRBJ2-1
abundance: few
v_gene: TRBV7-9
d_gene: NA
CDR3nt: TGTGCCGCATGGGCAGGTGGGCAGTTCTTC
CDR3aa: CAAWAGGQFF

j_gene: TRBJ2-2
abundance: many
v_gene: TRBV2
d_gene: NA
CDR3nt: TGTGCCAGCAGCAAGGAAGCAGGGCGGGCCACCGGGGAGCTGTTTTTT
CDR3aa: CASSKEAGRATGELFF

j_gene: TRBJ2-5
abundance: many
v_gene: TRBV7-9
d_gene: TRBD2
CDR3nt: TGTGCCAGCAGCCCTCCGCGGGGGATAGAGACCCAGTACTTC
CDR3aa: CASSPPRGIETQYF

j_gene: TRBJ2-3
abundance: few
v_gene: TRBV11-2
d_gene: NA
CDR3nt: TGTGCCGGCAGCTCCCTTGCCAGTCGCACAGATACGCAGTATTTT
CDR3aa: CAGSSLASRTDTQYF

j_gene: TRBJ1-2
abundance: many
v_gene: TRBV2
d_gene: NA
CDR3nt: TGTGCCAGCAGCCCACCCGAAAGAGACAGGTTCTATGGCTACACCTTC
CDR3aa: CASSPPERDRFYGYTF

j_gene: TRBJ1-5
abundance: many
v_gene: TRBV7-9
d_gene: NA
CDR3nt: TGTGCCAGCAGTACCGGACTGAGCAATCAGCCCCAGCATTTT
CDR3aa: CASSTGLSNQPQHF

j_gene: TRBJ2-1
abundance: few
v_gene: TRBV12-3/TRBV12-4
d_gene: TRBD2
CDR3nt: TGTGCCAGCGGGAGGAGCGGGGGGGCCTACAATGAGCAGTTCTTC
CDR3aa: CASGRSGGAYNEQFF

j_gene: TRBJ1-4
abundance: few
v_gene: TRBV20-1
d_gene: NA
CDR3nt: TGCAGTGCTAGCTCAGATGCAACTAATGAAAAACTGTTTTTT
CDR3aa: CSASSDATNEKLFF

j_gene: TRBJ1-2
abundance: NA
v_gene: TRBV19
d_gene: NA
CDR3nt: TGTGCCAGTAGTATACTTTTAAGACTGCGGTGGTCTGGCTACACCTTC
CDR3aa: CASSILLRLRWSGYTF

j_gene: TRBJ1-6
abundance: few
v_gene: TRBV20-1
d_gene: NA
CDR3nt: TGCAGTGCTAATGCAGGGGATTCACCCCTCCACTTT
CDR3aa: CSANAGDSPLHF

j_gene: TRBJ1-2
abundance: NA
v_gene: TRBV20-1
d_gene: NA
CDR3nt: TGCAGTGCTAGATTGGCCGGGCGAGGCTACACCTTC
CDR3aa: CSARLAGRGYTF

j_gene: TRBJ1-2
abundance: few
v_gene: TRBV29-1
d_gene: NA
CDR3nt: TGCAGCGTTGAGGGGGGCAACACTAACTATGGCTACACCTTC
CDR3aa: CSVEGGNTNYGYTF

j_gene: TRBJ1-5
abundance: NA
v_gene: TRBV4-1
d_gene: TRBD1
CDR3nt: TGCGCCAGCAGCCGAGGGACAGGGGCTAATCGGCCCCAGCATTTT
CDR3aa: CASSRGTGANRPQHF

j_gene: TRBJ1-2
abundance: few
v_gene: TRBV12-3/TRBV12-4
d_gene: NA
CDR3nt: TGTGCCAGCACCCCATCAAGGGTATATGGCTACACCTTC
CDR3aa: CASTPSRVYGYTF

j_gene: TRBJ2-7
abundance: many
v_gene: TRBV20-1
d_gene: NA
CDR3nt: TGCAGTGCTGGGGGTACTTCTTACGAGCAGTACTTC
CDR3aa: CSAGGTSYEQYF

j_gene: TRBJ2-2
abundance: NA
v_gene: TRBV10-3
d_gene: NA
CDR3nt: TGTGCCATCAGTGAGTCTGTTGACCTCCGGACGTCCGGGGAGCTGTTTTTT
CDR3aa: CAISESVDLRTSGELFF

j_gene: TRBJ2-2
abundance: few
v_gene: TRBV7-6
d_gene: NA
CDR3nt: TGTGCCAGCAGCTTAACTACGGCGAACACCGGGGAGCTGTTTTTT
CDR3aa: CASSLTTANTGELFF

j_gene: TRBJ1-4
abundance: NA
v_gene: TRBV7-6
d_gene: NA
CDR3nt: TGTGCCAGCAGCCCCGGGAACCCAGGGGAAAAACTGTTTTTT
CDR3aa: CASSPGNPGEKLFF

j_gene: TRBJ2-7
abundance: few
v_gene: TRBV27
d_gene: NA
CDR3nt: TGTGCCAGCAGTCATAGCCGGGACTCGGGCAGGAACGAGCAGTACTTC
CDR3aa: CASSHSRDSGRNEQYF

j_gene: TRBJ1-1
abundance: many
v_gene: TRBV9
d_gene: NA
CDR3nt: TGTGCCAGCAGCGTTTCCCCCGGCTGGAACACTGAAGCTTTCTTT
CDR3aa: CASSVSPGWNTEAFF

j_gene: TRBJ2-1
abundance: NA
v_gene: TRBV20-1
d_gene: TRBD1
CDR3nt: TGCAGCGTTGAAGATGCAGGGGGATCCTACAATGAGCAGTTCTTC
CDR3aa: CSVEDAGGSYNEQFF

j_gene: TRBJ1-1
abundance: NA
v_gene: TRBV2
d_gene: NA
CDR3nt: TGTGCCAGACCTACCCCGCGACGGACTGTGACTGAAGCTTCCTTT
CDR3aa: CARPTPRRTVTEASF

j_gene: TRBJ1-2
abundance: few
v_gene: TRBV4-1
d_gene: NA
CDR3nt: TGCGCCAGCAGCCAAGCAGGGAACGACTATGGCCACACCTTC
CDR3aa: CASSQAGNDYGHTF

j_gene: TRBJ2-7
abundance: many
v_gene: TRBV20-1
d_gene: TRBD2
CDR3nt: TGCAGTGCTAGAGATAGCGGGAGCGACGAGCAGTACTTC
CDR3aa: CSARDSGSDEQYF

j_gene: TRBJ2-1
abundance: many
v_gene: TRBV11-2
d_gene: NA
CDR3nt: TGTGCCAGCATGCTGGGTAGGGAGCAGTTCTTC
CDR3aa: CASMLGREQFF

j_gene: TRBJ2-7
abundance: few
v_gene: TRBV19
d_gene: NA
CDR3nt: TGTGCCAGTAGTACGGGACACCAAGGTTGGTACGAGCAGTACTTC
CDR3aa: CASSTGHQGWYEQYF